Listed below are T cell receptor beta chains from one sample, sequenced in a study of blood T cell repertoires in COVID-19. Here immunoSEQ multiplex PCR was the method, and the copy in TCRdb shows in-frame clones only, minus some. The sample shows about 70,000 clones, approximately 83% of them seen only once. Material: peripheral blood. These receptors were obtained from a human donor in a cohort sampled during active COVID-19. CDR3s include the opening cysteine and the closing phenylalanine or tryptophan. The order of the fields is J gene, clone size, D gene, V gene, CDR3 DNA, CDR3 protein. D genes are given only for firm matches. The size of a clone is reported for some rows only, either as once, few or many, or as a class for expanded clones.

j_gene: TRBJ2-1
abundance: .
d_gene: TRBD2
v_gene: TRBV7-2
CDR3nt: TGTGCCAGCAGCTTAGACACTAGCGCCTACAATGAGCAGTTCTTC
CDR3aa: CASSLDTSAYNEQFF

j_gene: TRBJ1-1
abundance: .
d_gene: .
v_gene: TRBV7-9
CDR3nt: TGTGCCAGCAGGAAACAGGGTGGAGCTTTCTTT
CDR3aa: CASRKQGGAFF

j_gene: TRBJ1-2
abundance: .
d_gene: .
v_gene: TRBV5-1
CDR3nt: TGCGCCAGCAGCTTGGCAGGGGTTAACTATGGCTACACCTTC
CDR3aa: CASSLAGVNYGYTF

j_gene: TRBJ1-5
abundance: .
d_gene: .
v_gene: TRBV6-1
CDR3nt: TGTGCCAGCAGCCCCGGACAGACGAATCAGCCCCAGCATTTT
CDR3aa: CASSPGQTNQPQHF

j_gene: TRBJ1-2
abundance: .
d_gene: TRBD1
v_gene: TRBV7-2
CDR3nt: TGTGCCAGCAGCTTAGGAGGGGGCATTGGCTATGGCTACACCTTC
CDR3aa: CASSLGGGIGYGYTF

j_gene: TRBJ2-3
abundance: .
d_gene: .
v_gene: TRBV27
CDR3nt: TGTGCCAGCAGTTTAAGCTGGGCACGCACAGATACGCAGTATTTT
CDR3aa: CASSLSWARTDTQYF

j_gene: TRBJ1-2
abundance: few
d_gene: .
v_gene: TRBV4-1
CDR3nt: TGCGCCAGCAGCCAAGGGCCCAGCGGCTATGGCTACACCTTC
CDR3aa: CASSQGPSGYGYTF

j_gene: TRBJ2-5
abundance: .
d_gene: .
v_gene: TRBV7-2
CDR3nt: TGTGCCAGCAGCGGTCTCGGGGAGACCCAGTACTTC
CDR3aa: CASSGLGETQYF

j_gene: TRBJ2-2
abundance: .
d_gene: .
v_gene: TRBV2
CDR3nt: TGTGCCAGCACTAGGACTTACAACACCGGGGAGCTGTTTTTT
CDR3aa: CASTRTYNTGELFF

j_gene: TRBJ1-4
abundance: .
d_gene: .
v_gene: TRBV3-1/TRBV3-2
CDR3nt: TGTGCCAGCAGCCAAGACGGGAGGGCAGGGGAAAAACTGTTTTTT
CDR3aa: CASSQDGRAGEKLFF

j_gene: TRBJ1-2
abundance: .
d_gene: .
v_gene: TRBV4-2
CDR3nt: TGTGCCAGCAGCCAAGGGGGTGACAGGACAACCTATGGCTACACCTTC
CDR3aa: CASSQGGDRTTYGYTF

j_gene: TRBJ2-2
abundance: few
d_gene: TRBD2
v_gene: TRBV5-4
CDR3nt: TGTGCCAGCAGCTTGGCCAGCGGGAATACCGGGGAGCTGTTTTTT
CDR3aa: CASSLASGNTGELFF

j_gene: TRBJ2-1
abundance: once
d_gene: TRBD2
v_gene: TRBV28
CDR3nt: TGTGCCAGCAGTTCTTTCAAGGGACTAGTAAGTGTCTTC
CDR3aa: CASSSFKGLVSVF

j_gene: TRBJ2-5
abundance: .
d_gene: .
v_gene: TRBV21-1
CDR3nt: TGTGCCAGCAGCAAAGTAGCAACCTACGGGCAAGAGACCCAGTACTTC
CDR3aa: CASSKVATYGQETQYF

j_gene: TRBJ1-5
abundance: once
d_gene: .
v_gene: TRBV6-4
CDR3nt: TGTGCCAGCAGTGCTGAGGACGGGAACAATCAGCCCCAGCATTTT
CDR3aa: CASSAEDGNNQPQHF

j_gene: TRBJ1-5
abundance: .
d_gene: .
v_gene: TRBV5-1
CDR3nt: TGCGCCAGCAGCTTGGATGGGAGAAATCAGCCCCAGCATTTT
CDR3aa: CASSLDGRNQPQHF

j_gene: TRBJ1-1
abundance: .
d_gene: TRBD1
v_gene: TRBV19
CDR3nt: TGTGCCAGTCGATCTACAGGGGAGACTGAAGCTTTCTTT
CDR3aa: CASRSTGETEAFF

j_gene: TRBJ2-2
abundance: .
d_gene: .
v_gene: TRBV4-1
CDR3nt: TGCGCCAGCAGCCAGTACAGGGACGGCGGGGAGCTGTTTTTT
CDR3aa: CASSQYRDGGELFF